This is a list of T cell receptor beta chains from one sample in a study of blood T cell repertoires in COVID-19. Only in-frame clones appear in the TCRdb table, and some are missing; sequencing was by immunoSEQ multiplex PCR. The sample includes approximately 200,000 clones, about nine tenths of them seen just once. The sequencing sample was made of peripheral blood. The receptors shown here come from a woman in her twenties or thirties with acute or convalescent COVID-19. The CDR3 runs from the conserved cysteine through the conserved F or W. Each record gives: V gene, clone size, D gene, CDR3 length, J gene, CDR3 protein, CDR3 DNA. The D gene is left open where the match is weak. The size entry is marked missing in some rows and otherwise reads once, few, many or a size class.

v_gene: TRBV5-4; abundance: -; d_gene: TRBD1; len: 15; j_gene: TRBJ2-1; CDR3aa: CASSQFHRGHNEQFF; CDR3nt: TGTGCCAGCAGCCAGTTTCACAGGGGTCACAATGAGCAGTTCTTC
v_gene: TRBV10-1; abundance: -; d_gene: -; len: 14; j_gene: TRBJ1-3; CDR3aa: CASSVGGNGNTIYF; CDR3nt: TGCGCCAGCAGTGTTGGGGGCAATGGAAACACCATATATTTT
v_gene: TRBV7-9; abundance: -; d_gene: TRBD1; len: 15; j_gene: TRBJ1-4; CDR3aa: CASSLGGQGGEKLFF; CDR3nt: TGTGCCAGCAGCTTAGGAGGACAGGGTGGTGAAAAACTGTTTTTT
v_gene: TRBV9; abundance: -; d_gene: TRBD2; len: 21; j_gene: TRBJ2-2; CDR3aa: CASSPRVKGLAGVSETGELFF; CDR3nt: TGTGCCAGCAGCCCACGCGTAAAGGGACTAGCGGGAGTATCCGAGACCGGGGAGCTGTTTTTT
v_gene: TRBV30; abundance: -; d_gene: -; len: 13; j_gene: TRBJ2-1; CDR3aa: CAWSLLANNEQFF; CDR3nt: TGTGCCTGGAGTCTTCTGGCAAACAATGAGCAGTTCTTC
v_gene: TRBV19; abundance: -; d_gene: TRBD1; len: 14; j_gene: TRBJ2-3; CDR3aa: CASSVGTVTDTQYF; CDR3nt: TGTGCCAGTAGTGTAGGGACAGTAACAGATACGCAGTATTTT
v_gene: TRBV7-9; abundance: -; d_gene: -; len: 12; j_gene: TRBJ1-5; CDR3aa: CASSRGDQPQHF; CDR3nt: TGTGCCAGCAGCCGGGGGGATCAGCCCCAGCATTTT
v_gene: TRBV30; abundance: -; d_gene: -; len: 12; j_gene: TRBJ2-6; CDR3aa: CACLEGANVLTF; CDR3nt: TGTGCCTGCCTTGAGGGGGCCAACGTCCTGACTTTC
v_gene: TRBV11-1; abundance: -; d_gene: -; len: 13; j_gene: TRBJ1-1; CDR3aa: CASSRIRGTEAFF; CDR3nt: TGTGCCAGCAGCCGTATAAGGGGGACTGAAGCTTTCTTT
v_gene: TRBV6-5; abundance: -; d_gene: -; len: 14; j_gene: TRBJ2-2; CDR3aa: CASTPGGFTGELFF; CDR3nt: TGTGCCAGCACCCCCGGCGGGTTCACCGGGGAGCTGTTTTTT
v_gene: TRBV11-2; abundance: few; d_gene: TRBD2; len: 16; j_gene: TRBJ2-1; CDR3aa: CASSYRVAGGINEQFF; CDR3nt: TGTGCCAGCAGCTATAGAGTTGCGGGAGGTATCAATGAGCAGTTCTTC
v_gene: TRBV7-8; abundance: -; d_gene: -; len: 12; j_gene: TRBJ2-5; CDR3aa: CASTLTGETQYF; CDR3nt: TGTGCCAGCACCCTAACGGGGGAGACCCAGTACTTC
v_gene: TRBV4-2; abundance: -; d_gene: -; len: 16; j_gene: TRBJ2-3; CDR3aa: CASSPQSLLNPDTQYF; CDR3nt: TGTGCCAGCAGCCCACAATCCCTCCTGAACCCAGATACGCAGTATTTT
v_gene: TRBV27; abundance: -; d_gene: -; len: 13; j_gene: TRBJ2-5; CDR3aa: CASSIRSQETQYF; CDR3nt: TGTGCCAGCAGTATTCGGAGCCAAGAGACCCAGTACTTC
v_gene: TRBV14; abundance: -; d_gene: -; len: 12; j_gene: TRBJ1-4; CDR3aa: CASSLSPGKLFF; CDR3nt: TGTGCCAGCAGTCTAAGTCCGGGAAAACTGTTTTTT
v_gene: TRBV5-1; abundance: -; d_gene: TRBD2; len: 16; j_gene: TRBJ2-1; CDR3aa: CASSLLAPGSYNEQFF; CDR3nt: TGCGCCAGCAGTCTACTAGCGCCGGGATCCTACAATGAGCAGTTCTTC
v_gene: TRBV7-8; abundance: -; d_gene: TRBD2; len: 17; j_gene: TRBJ2-2; CDR3aa: CASSLVRLAGLTGELFF; CDR3nt: TGTGCCAGCAGCTTAGTTCGACTAGCGGGTTTAACCGGGGAGCTGTTTTTT
v_gene: TRBV27; abundance: -; d_gene: TRBD2; len: 13; j_gene: TRBJ2-7; CDR3aa: CASSGTKVFEQYF; CDR3nt: TGTGCCAGCTCGGGGACTAAGGTGTTCGAGCAGTACTTC
v_gene: TRBV29-1; abundance: -; d_gene: -; len: 11; j_gene: TRBJ1-2; CDR3aa: CSVEVVGGYTF; CDR3nt: TGCAGCGTTGAAGTGGTCGGTGGCTACACCTTC
v_gene: TRBV10-3; abundance: -; d_gene: TRBD2; len: 13; j_gene: TRBJ2-7; CDR3aa: CAIGTSGSDEQYF; CDR3nt: TGTGCCATTGGGACTAGCGGGAGTGATGAGCAGTACTTC
v_gene: TRBV28; abundance: -; d_gene: TRBD1; len: 14; j_gene: TRBJ1-2; CDR3aa: CASSWGTEDYGYTF; CDR3nt: TGTGCCAGCAGTTGGGGGACAGAAGACTATGGCTACACCTTC
v_gene: TRBV7-8; abundance: -; d_gene: -; len: 14; j_gene: TRBJ2-7; CDR3aa: CASSLWLDSYEQYF; CDR3nt: TGTGCCAGCAGCTTATGGCTCGACTCCTACGAGCAGTACTTC
v_gene: TRBV5-1; abundance: -; d_gene: TRBD2; len: 15; j_gene: TRBJ2-1; CDR3aa: CASSLVAGLNNEQFF; CDR3nt: TGCGCCAGCAGCTTGGTAGCGGGGTTGAACAATGAGCAGTTCTTC
v_gene: TRBV6-5; abundance: -; d_gene: TRBD1; len: 14; j_gene: TRBJ2-5; CDR3aa: CASRMDRRFGTQYF; CDR3nt: TGTGCCAGCAGAATGGACAGGCGATTTGGGACCCAGTACTTC
v_gene: TRBV24-1; abundance: -; d_gene: -; len: 17; j_gene: TRBJ2-3; CDR3aa: CATSDLSAGNPTDTQYF; CDR3nt: TGTGCCACCAGTGATTTATCGGCGGGGAATCCCACAGATACGCAGTATTTT
v_gene: TRBV2; abundance: once; d_gene: -; len: 12; j_gene: TRBJ2-3; CDR3aa: CANGLSTDTQYF; CDR3nt: TGTGCCAACGGACTGAGCACAGATACGCAGTATTTT
v_gene: TRBV2; abundance: -; d_gene: TRBD2; len: 16; j_gene: TRBJ2-7; CDR3aa: CASSDEGTSGSNEQYF; CDR3nt: TGTGCCAGCAGTGACGAGGGGACTAGCGGGAGTAACGAGCAGTACTTC
v_gene: TRBV10-3; abundance: -; d_gene: TRBD2; len: 14; j_gene: TRBJ2-7; CDR3aa: CAIRISGSSGEQYF; CDR3nt: TGTGCCATCAGGATTAGCGGGAGTTCTGGCGAGCAGTACTTC
v_gene: TRBV5-1; abundance: -; d_gene: TRBD1; len: 15; j_gene: TRBJ1-4; CDR3aa: CASGTGVATNEKLFF; CDR3nt: TGCGCCAGCGGGACAGGCGTCGCAACTAATGAAAAACTGTTTTTT
v_gene: TRBV15; abundance: -; d_gene: -; len: 14; j_gene: TRBJ2-1; CDR3aa: CATSRDKRVREQFF; CDR3nt: TGTGCCACCAGCAGAGATAAAAGAGTGAGGGAGCAGTTCTTC
v_gene: TRBV7-9; abundance: -; d_gene: -; len: 12; j_gene: TRBJ2-3; CDR3aa: CASSFSLNTQYF; CDR3nt: TGTGCCAGCAGCTTCTCCTTAAATACGCAGTATTTT
v_gene: TRBV19; abundance: -; d_gene: TRBD2; len: 17; j_gene: TRBJ2-3; CDR3aa: CASSTRPAGGAPDTQYF; CDR3nt: TGTGCCAGTAGTACACGCCCAGCGGGAGGAGCCCCAGATACGCAGTATTTT
v_gene: TRBV5-4; abundance: -; d_gene: -; len: 15; j_gene: TRBJ2-1; CDR3aa: CASSLLAEGYNEQFF; CDR3nt: TGTGCCAGCAGCTTACTGGCGGAGGGCTACAATGAGCAGTTCTTC
v_gene: TRBV4-2; abundance: -; d_gene: TRBD2; len: 16; j_gene: TRBJ2-1; CDR3aa: CASRPGTSGGISEQFF; CDR3nt: TGTGCCAGCAGACCCGGGACTAGCGGGGGAATCAGTGAGCAGTTCTTC
v_gene: TRBV30; abundance: -; d_gene: -; len: 13; j_gene: TRBJ2-1; CDR3aa: CAWRGSGYNEQFF; CDR3nt: TGTGCCTGGAGGGGGAGTGGGTACAATGAGCAGTTCTTC
v_gene: TRBV14; abundance: -; d_gene: -; len: 14; j_gene: TRBJ2-7; CDR3aa: CASSPSLVAYEQYF; CDR3nt: TGTGCCAGCAGCCCCTCTTTGGTAGCCTACGAGCAGTACTTC
v_gene: TRBV30; abundance: -; d_gene: -; len: 14; j_gene: TRBJ2-2; CDR3aa: CAGLTHPVRGELFF; CDR3nt: TGTGCCGGACTCACCCACCCCGTTCGGGGGGAGCTGTTTTTT
v_gene: TRBV18; abundance: -; d_gene: -; len: 14; j_gene: TRBJ2-5; CDR3aa: CASSPPSSGETQYF; CDR3nt: TGTGCCAGCTCACCTCCTAGCAGCGGAGAGACCCAGTACTTC
v_gene: TRBV19; abundance: -; d_gene: TRBD1; len: 14; j_gene: TRBJ1-5; CDR3aa: CASKHRDRSGPQHF; CDR3nt: TGTGCCAGTAAACACCGGGACAGGTCCGGGCCCCAGCATTTT
v_gene: TRBV6-5; abundance: -; d_gene: -; len: 12; j_gene: TRBJ1-4; CDR3aa: CASGTSNEKLFF; CDR3nt: TGTGCCAGCGGGACATCTAATGAAAAACTGTTTTTT